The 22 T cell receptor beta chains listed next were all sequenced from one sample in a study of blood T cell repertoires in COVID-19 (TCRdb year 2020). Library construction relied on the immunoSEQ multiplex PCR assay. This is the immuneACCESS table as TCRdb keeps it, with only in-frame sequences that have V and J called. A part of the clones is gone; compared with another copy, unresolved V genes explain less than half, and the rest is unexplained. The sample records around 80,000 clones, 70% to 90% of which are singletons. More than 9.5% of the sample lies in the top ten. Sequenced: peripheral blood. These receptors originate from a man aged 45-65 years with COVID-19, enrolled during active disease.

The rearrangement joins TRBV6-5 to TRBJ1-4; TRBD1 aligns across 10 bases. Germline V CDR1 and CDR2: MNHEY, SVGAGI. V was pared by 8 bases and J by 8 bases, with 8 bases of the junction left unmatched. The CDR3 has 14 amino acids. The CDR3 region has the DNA TGTGCCAGCGAGGACAGGGGGAAACGGGAAAAACTGTTTTTT. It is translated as CASEDRGKREKLFF.

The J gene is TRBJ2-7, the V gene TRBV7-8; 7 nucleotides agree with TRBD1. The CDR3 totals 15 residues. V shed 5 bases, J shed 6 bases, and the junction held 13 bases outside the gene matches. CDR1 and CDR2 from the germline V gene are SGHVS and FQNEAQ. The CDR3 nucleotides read TGTGCCAGCAGCCCTACAGGGGACAATAGAGGCGAGCAGTACTTC. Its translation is CASSPTGDNRGEQYF.

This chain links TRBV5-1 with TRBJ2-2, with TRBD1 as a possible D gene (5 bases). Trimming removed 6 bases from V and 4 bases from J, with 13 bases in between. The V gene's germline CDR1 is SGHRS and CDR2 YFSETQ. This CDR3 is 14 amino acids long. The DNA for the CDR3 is TGCGCCAGCAACCAGGAACAGGTCACCGGGGAGCTGTTTTTT. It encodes CASNQEQVTGELFF.

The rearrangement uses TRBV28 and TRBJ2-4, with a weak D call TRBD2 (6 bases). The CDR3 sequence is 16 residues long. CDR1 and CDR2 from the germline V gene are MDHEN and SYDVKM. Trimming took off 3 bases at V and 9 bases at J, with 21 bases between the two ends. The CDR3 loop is CASSFGGSVGWSIQYF. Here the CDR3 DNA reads TGTGCCAGCAGTTTTGGGGGGTCAGTTGGCTGGAGCATTCAGTACTTC.

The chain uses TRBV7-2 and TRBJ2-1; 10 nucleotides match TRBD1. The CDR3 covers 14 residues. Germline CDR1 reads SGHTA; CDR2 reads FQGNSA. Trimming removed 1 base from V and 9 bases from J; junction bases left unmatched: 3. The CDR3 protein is CASSLGGQGIEQFF. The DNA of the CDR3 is TGTGCCAGCAGCTTAGGGGGACAGGGGATTGAGCAGTTCTTC. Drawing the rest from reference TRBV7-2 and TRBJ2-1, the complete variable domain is GAGVSQSPSNKVTEKGKDVELRCDPISGHTALYWYRQSLGQGLEFLIYFQGNSAPDKSGLPSDRFSAERTGGSVSTLTIQRTQQEDSAVYLCASSLGGQGIEQFFGPGTRLTVL.

CDR3 amino acids: CASSQDRQGQETQYF. The CDR3 nucleotides read TGTGCCAGCAGCCAAGATAGGCAGGGGCAAGAGACCCAGTACTTC. The chain joins TRBV4-2 to TRBJ2-5; a weak D match, TRBD1 (6 bases). V lost 0 bases to trimming and J lost 2 bases, with 10 bases between them. The germline CDR1 and CDR2 sequences are LGHNA and YNFKEQ. The length of the CDR3 is 15 residues.

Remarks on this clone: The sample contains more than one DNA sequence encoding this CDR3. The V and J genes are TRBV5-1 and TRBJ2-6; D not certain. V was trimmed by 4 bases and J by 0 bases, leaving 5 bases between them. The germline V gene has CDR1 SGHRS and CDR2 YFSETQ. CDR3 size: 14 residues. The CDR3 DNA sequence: TGCGCCAGCAGCGTCTACTCTGGGGCCAACGTCCTGACTTTC. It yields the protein CASSVYSGANVLTF. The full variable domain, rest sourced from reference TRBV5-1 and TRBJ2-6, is KAGVTQTPRYLIKTRGQQVTLSCSPISGHRSVSWYQQTPGQGLQFLFEYFSETQRNKGNFPGRFSGRQFSNSRSEMNVSTLELGDSALYLCASSVYSGANVLTFGAGSRLTVL.

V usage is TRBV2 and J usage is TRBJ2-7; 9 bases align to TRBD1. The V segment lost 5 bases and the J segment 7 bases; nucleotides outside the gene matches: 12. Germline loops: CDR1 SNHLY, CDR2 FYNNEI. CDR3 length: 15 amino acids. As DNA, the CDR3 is TGTGCCAGCAGTATCAGTACAGGGGGCCTCGCGGAGCAGTACTTC. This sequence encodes CASSISTGGLAEQYF.

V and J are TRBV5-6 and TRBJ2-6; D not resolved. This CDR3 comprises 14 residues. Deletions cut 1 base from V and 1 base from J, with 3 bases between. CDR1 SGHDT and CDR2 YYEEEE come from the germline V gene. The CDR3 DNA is TGTGCCAGCAGCTTGCTTTCTGGGGCCAACGTCCTGACTTTC. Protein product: CASSLLSGANVLTF.

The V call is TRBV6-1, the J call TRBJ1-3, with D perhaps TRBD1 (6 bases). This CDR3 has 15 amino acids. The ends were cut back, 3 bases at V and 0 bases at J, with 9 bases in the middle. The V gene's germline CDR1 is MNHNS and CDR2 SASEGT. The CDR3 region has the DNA TGTGCCAGCAGTGAGGGACACTTCTCTGGAAACACCATATATTTT. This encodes CASSEGHFSGNTIYF.

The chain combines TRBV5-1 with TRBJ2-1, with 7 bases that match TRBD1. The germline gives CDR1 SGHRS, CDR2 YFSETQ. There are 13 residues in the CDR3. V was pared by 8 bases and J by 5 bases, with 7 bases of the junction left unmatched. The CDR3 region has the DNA TGCGCCAGTGGCCCCGGGACAGACAATGAGCAGTTCTTC. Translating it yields CASGPGTDNEQFF. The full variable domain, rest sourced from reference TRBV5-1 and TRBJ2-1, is KAGVTQTPRYLIKTRGQQVTLSCSPISGHRSVSWYQQTPGQGLQFLFEYFSETQRNKGNFPGRFSGRQFSNSRSEMNVSTLELGDSALYLCASGPGTDNEQFFGPGTRLTVL.

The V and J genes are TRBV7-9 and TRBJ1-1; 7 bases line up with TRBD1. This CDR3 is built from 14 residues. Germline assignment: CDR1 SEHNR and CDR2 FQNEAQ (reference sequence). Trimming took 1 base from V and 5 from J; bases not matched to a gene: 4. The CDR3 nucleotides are TGTGCCAGCAGCTTAGAACAGGGGATGACTGAAGCTTTCTTT. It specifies CASSLEQGMTEAFF.

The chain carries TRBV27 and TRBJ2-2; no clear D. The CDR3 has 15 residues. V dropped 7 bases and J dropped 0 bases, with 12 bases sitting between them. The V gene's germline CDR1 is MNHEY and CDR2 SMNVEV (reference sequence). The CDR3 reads CASKSGGANTGELFF. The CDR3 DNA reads TGTGCCAGCAAAAGTGGCGGCGCGAACACCGGGGAGCTGTTTTTT.

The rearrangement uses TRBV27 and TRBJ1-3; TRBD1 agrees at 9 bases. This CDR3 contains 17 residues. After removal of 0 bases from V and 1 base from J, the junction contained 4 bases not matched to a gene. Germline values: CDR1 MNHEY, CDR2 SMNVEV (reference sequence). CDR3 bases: TGTGCCAGCAGTTTATCAGGGACAGGGTTTTCTGGAAACACCATATATTTT. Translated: CASSLSGTGFSGNTIYF.

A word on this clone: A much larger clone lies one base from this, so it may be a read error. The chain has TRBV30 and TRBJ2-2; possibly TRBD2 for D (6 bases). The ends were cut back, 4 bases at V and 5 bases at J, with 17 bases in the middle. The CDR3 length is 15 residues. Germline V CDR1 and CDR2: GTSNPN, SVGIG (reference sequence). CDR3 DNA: TGTGCCTGGAAGAAAGAGACTAGGGATACCGGGGAGCTGTTTTTT. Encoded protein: CAWKKETRDTGELFF.

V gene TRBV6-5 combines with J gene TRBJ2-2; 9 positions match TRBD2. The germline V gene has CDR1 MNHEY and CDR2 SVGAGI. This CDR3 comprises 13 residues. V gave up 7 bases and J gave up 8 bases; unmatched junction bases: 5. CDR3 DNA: TGTGCCAGCAAGCGGGGGGCTAGTGGGGAGCTGTTTTTT. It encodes CASKRGASGELFF.

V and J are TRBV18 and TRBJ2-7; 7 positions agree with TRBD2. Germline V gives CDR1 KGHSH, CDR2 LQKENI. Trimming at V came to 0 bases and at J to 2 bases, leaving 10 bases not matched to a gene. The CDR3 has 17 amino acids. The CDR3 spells CASSPPNSGAGAYEQYF. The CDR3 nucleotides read TGTGCCAGCTCACCACCCAACTCTGGCGCGGGAGCCTACGAGCAGTACTTC. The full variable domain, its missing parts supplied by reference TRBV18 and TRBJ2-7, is NAGVMQNPRHLVRRRGQEARLRCSPMKGHSHVYWYRQLPEEGLKFMVYLQKENIIDESGMPKERFSAEFPKEGPSILRIQQVVRGDSAAYFCASSPPNSGAGAYEQYFGPGTRLTVT.

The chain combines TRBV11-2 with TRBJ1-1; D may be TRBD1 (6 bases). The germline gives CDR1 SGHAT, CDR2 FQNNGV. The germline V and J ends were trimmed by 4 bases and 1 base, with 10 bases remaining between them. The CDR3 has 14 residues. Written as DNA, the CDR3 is TGTGCCAGCAGCTCACGGACAGCGAACACTGAAGCTTTCTTT. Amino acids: CASSSRTANTEAFF.

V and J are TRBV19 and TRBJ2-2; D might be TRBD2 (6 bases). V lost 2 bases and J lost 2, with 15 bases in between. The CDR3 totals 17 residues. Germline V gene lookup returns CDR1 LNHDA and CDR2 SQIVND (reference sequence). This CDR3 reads CASSITGVRGNTGELFF. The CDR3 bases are TGTGCCAGTAGTATAACGGGAGTAAGGGGTAACACCGGGGAGCTGTTTTTT.

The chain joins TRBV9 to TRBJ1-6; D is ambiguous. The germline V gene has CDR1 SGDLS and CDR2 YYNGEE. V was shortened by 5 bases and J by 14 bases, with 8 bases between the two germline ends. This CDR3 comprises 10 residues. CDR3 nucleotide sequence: TGTGCCAGCAGTGCGAGTACCCTCCACTTT. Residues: CASSASTLHF.

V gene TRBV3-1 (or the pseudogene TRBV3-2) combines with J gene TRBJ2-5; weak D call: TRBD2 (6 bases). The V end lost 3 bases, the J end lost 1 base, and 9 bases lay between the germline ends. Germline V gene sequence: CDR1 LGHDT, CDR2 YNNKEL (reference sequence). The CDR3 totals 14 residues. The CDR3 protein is CASSQRTTQETQYF. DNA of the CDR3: TGTGCCAGCAGCCAGAGGACTACCCAAGAGACCCAGTACTTC.

The CDR3: CASSAWASNEKLFF. In DNA, the CDR3 is TGTGCCAGCAGCGCCTGGGCCTCTAATGAAAAACTGTTTTTT. J is TRBJ1-4 and V is TRBV28; D not resolved. The germline V gene has CDR1 MDHEN and CDR2 SYDVKM. This CDR3 comprises 14 residues. The ends were cut back, 6 bases at V and 3 bases at J, with 11 bases in the middle.